The present entry profiles one T cell receptor (beta chain) with its context. The antigen it binds to is not known. Base qualities are missing; no much larger clone stands one base away. Donors were healthy HIV-negative adults with no recently reported acute infections or vaccinations. Every donor was a Caucasian adult living in Nashville, Tennessee, USA. Magnetic negative selection was used to enrich CD4+ T cells, after which naive cells were positively selected on CD45RA and the negative fraction became the memory subset. Blood was obtained by leukapheresis, after which PBMCs were separated by Ficoll-Histopaque density gradient centrifugation and cryopreserved in liquid nitrogen vapor phase. Analytical flow cytometry was used to check the purity and quantity of every magnetically sorted T cell population. Each sorted fraction had its genomic DNA isolated and then quantified by UV absorbance on a Nanodrop 2000c.

The data derive from a study of shared clonotypes between healthy human individuals (dated by TCRdb to about 2020). In the study overall: A few men and two women, aged 18 to 49 years, made up the cohort. Per donor, three plates each were used for CD4 naive and CD4 memory, two for CD8 naive, and one for CD8 memory. To increase sequencing depth and limit assay-specific biases, TCR repertoire library preparation and sequencing were carried out by different laboratories using diverse techniques. The study deeply sequenced blood TCR repertoires of roughly five healthy adults to estimate repertoire size and the extent of clonotype sharing between individuals. Between about 0.85 and 9.5 billion PBMCs per donor were obtained by leukapheresis.

The CDR3 spans 13 residues, from the cysteine through the phenylalanine. Only the CDR3 DNA is retained, 39 bases long and in frame from the first base. Based on the germline V gene (reference sequence), the CDR1 and CDR2 sequences are SGHKS and YYEKEE. The trim is 4 bases for V and 4 bases for J, with a gap of 11 bases between the germline ends. Using the deep immunoSEQ assay, TCR CDR3 regions were amplified from genomic DNA by multiplex PCR. Genomic DNA extracted from each cell subset was distributed evenly over all wells of several immunoSEQ 96-well plates, and each plate served as one replicate. For sorted subsets, each replicate PCR was loaded with about 0.2 ug genomic DNA, equivalent to 30,000 or so T cell genomes. Purified libraries were measured with a Qubit 3.0 fluorometer, size-checked on a Bioanalyzer 2100, and measured again with the KAPA Library Quantification kit. Every immunoSEQ 96-well plate was sequenced on a separate single-read 150-cycle Illumina NextSeq 550 flow cell. The original pipeline was this. Because the immunoSEQ output held only junctional sequences and lacked quality scores, the filtering could not match the filtering applied to full-length reads. Sequences were annotated with PyIR, a Python wrapper for IgBLAST v1.9, using IMGT germline references to assign V/J genes and CDR3. Reads with weak V/J assignments (E-value above 1e-6), missing CDR3, stop codons, out-of-frame junctions, or ambiguous translated residues were removed. A V3J clonotype was defined by an identical inferred V gene, J gene, and CDR3 amino acid sequence. Percentage overlap between repertoires was calculated by dividing the number of shared unique clonotypes by the size of the smaller repertoire. Three approaches were used to assess repertoire richness: RTK rarefaction, the Chao1 estimator, and Recon v2.1 estimates of unobserved clonotypes. Generation probabilities for all TCRbeta clonotypes obtained by the gDNA method from a few donors were computed using OLGA. TCRdb obtained this table from immuneACCESS and retained in-frame rearrangements with V and J assigned. These tables miss some clones; where compared with another copy, unresolved V genes account for less than half of the shortfall, and the remainder is unexplained. V and J calls and clone size are given by that table; D and trimming were obtained from the DNA. Counted in this sample were about 2.4 million clones; over 85% of them appeared once. The ten biggest clones cover approximately 0.36% of the sample.

General findings and caveats noted by the study authors: Because the study included only a small number of donors, the genetic and exposure-history diversity represented was limited. Larger estimated clonotype richness was generally found for naive subsets than for memory subsets. Even with the large sequencing depth, rarefaction of the sorted-subset datasets indicated that sequencing was incomplete. Higher generation probabilities were observed for clonotypes shared by all four sorted-subset donors than for non-shared clonotypes. Based on pairwise subsampling, the degree of clonotype sharing among donors was expected to be affected by sequencing depth. When several donors were compared, the shared fraction of clonotypes was about 5% for naive CD4, 3% to 4% for naive CD8, more than 2% for memory CD4, and about 0.36% for memory CD8. Sampling was restricted to blood, and TCR repertoires in tissue are likely to differ from TCR repertoires in blood.

The chain is encoded by TRBV5-5 joined to TRBJ1-2, with no confidently assigned D gene. The clonotype comes from a man between 18 and 29 years old in good health. Some clones in this sample may be carry-over from other donors' samples. Material for sequencing was naive CD4+ T cells from PBMCs. The sample's cell subset or site label is to be understood as: CD45RA+ positively selected. The sequenced DNA is TGTGCCAGCAGCCGGACCATCAGCTATGGCTACACCTTC. The translation is CASSRTISYGYTF.